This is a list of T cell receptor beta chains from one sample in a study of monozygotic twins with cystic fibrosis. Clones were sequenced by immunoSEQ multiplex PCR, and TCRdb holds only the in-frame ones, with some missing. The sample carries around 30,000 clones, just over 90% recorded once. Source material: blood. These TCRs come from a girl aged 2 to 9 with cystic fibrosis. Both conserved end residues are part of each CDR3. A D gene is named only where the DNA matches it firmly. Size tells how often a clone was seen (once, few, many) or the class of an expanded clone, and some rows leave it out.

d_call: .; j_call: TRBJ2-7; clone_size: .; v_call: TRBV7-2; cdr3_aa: CASSLGPHSFYEQYF; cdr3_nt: TGTGCCAGCAGCCTTGGACCGCATTCCTTCTACGAGCAGTACTTC
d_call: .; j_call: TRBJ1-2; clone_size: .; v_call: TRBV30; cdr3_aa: CAWSALMGPYYTF; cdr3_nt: TGTGCCTGGAGCGCACTGATGGGACCGTACTACACCTTC
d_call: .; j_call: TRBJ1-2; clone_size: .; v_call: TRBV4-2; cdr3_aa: CASSQDQVDRYGYTF; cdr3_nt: TGTGCCAGCAGCCAAGATCAAGTGGATCGCTATGGCTACACCTTC
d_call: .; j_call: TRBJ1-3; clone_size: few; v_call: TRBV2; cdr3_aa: CASIFRGNTIYF; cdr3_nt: TGTGCCAGCATTTTCCGTGGAAACACCATATATTTT
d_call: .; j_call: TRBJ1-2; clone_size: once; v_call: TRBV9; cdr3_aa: CASSVVGGLCYTF; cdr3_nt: TGTGCCAGCAGCGTAGTGGGGGGGTTATGCTACACCTTC
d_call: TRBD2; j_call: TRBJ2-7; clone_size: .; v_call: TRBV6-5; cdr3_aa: CASRLSGGLTYEQYF; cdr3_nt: TGTGCCAGCAGACTTAGCGGGGGGCTGACCTACGAGCAGTACTTC
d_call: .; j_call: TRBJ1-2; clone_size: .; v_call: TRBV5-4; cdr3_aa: CASSLSWAGPNYGYTF; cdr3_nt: TGTGCCAGCAGCTTGAGTTGGGCGGGGCCTAACTATGGCTACACCTTC
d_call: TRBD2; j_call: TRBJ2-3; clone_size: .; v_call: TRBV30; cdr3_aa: CAGTSGGDTQYF; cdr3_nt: TGTGCCGGGACTAGCGGTGGGGATACGCAGTATTTT
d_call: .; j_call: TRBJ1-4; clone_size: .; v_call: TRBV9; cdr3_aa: CASSTLDEKLFF; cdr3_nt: TGTGCCAGCAGCACTCTTGATGAAAAACTGTTTTTT
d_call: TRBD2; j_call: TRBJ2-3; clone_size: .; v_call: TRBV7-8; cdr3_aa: CASFILAGGPRTDTQYF; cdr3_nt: TGTGCCAGCTTCATTCTAGCGGGGGGGCCCCGCACAGATACGCAGTATTTT
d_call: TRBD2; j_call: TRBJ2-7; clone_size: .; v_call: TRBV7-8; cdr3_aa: CASSSRERWVYEQYF; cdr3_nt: TGTGCCAGCAGCTCGCGGGAGAGGTGGGTCTACGAGCAGTACTTC
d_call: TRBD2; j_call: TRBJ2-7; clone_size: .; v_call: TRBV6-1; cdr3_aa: CASSPLAGSYEQYF; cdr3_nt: TGTGCCAGCAGTCCGCTAGCGGGGAGCTACGAGCAGTACTTC
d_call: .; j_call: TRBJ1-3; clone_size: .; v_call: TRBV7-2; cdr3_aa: CASSLLRSGNTIYF; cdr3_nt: TGTGCCAGCAGCCTCCTTCGCTCTGGAAACACCATATATTTT
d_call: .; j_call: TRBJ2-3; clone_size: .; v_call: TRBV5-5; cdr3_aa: CASSLGWGRGRGTDTQYF; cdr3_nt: TGTGCCAGCAGCTTGGGCTGGGGGCGAGGTCGGGGCACAGATACGCAGTATTTT
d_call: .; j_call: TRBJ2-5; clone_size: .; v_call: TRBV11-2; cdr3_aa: CASSLGTGEMTGTQYF; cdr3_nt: TGTGCCAGCAGCTTAGGAACAGGAGAAATGACGGGGACCCAGTACTTC
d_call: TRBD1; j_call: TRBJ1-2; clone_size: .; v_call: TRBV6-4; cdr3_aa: CASSDSAGGGYGYTF; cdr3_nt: TGTGCCAGCAGTGACTCGGCAGGGGGCGGGTATGGCTACACCTTC
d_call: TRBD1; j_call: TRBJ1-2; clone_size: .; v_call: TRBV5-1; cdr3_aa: CASSPTGAEVYGYTF; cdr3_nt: TGCGCCAGCAGCCCCACAGGGGCGGAGGTCTATGGCTACACCTTC
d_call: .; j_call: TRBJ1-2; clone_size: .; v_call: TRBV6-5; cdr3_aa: CASTGSAGQGGYTF; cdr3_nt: TGTGCCAGCACTGGATCCGCAGGGCAGGGTGGCTACACCTTC
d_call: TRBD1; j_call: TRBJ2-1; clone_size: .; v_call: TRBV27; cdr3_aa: CASTGFERQGGKQFF; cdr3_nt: TGTGCCAGCACAGGGTTTGAGAGACAGGGGGGAAAGCAGTTCTTC
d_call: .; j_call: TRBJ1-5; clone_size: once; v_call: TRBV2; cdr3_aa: CASSEARRGGPGGTYSNQPQHF; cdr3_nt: TGTGCCAGCAGTGAAGCGAGGCGGGGGGGCCCGGGGGGCACCTATAGCAATCAGCCCCAGCATTTT
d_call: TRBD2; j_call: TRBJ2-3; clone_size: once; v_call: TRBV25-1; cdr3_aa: CASSDIPTSGGSTDTQYF; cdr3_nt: TGTGCCAGCAGTGATATCCCGACCAGCGGGGGCTCCACAGATACGCAGTATTTT
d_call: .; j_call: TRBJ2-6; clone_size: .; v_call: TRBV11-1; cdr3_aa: CASSLTGANVLTF; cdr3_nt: TGTGCCAGCAGCTTAACTGGGGCCAACGTCCTGACTTTC
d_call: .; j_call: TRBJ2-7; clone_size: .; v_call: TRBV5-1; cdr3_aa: CASSWDSYEQYF; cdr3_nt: TGCGCCAGCAGCTGGGATTCCTACGAGCAGTACTTC
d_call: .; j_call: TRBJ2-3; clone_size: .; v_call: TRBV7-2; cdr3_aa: CASSSSVFDTQYF; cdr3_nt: TGTGCCAGCAGCTCATCGGTTTTCGATACGCAGTATTTT
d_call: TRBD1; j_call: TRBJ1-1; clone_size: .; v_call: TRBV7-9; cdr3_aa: CASSLWPRQGPDTEAFF; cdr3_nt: TGTGCCAGCAGCCTTTGGCCAAGACAGGGGCCTGACACTGAAGCTTTCTTT
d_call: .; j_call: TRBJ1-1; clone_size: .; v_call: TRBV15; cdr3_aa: CATSRGQGDTEAFF; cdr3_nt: TGTGCCACCAGCAGAGGGCAGGGAGACACTGAAGCTTTCTTT
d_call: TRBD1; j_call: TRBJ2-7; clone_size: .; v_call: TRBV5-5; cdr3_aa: CASSLGVPGQGEQYF; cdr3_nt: TGTGCCAGCAGCTTGGGGGTCCCGGGACAGGGAGAGCAGTACTTC
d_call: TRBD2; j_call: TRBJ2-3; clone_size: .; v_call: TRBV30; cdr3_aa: CAWALTSGATDTQYF; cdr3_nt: TGTGCCTGGGCCTTAACTAGCGGGGCCACAGATACGCAGTATTTT
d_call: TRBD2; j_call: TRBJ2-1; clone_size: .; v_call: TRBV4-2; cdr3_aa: CASSQLAGGRSYNEQFF; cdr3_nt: TGTGCCAGCAGCCAATTAGCGGGGGGGCGGTCCTACAATGAGCAGTTCTTC
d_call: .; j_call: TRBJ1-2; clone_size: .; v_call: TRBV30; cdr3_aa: CASSPLSGYTF; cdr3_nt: TGTGCCTCCTCACCCCTAAGTGGCTACACCTTC
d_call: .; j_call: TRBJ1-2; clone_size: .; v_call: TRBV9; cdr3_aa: CASSVISGGYTF; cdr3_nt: TGTGCCAGCAGCGTTATAAGTGGCGGCTACACCTTC
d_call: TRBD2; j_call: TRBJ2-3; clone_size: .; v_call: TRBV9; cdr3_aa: CASSLAVAGGADTQYF; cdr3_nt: TGTGCCAGCAGCCTAGCAGTAGCGGGGGGCGCAGATACGCAGTATTTT
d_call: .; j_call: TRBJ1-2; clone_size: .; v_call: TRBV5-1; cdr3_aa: CASSLERHVYGYTF; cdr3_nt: TGCGCCAGCAGCTTGGAAAGACACGTCTATGGCTACACCTTC